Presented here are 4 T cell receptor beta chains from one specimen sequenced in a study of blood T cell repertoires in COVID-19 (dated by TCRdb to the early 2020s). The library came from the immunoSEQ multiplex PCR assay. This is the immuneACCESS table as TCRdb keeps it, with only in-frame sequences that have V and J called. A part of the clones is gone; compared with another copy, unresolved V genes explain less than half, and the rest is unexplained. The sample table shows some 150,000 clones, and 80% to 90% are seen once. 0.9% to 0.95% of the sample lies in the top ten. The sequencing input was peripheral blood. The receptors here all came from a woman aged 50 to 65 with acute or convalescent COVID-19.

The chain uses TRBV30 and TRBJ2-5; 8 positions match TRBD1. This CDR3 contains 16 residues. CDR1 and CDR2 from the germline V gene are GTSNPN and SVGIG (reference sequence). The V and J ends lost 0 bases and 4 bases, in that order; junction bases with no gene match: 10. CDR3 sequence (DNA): TGTGCCTGGAGTGTAATGGTTGGACAGGGAGGAGAGACCCAGTACTTC. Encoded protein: CAWSVMVGQGGETQYF.

The CDR3 DNA is TGTGCCAGCAGCCATATGGACAGGGGAGGCGGCTACACCTTC. It codes for CASSHMDRGGGYTF. The chain combines TRBV3-1 (or the pseudogene TRBV3-2) with TRBJ1-2, with TRBD1 identical over 9 bases. V trimming: 3 bases; J trimming: 8 bases; junction bases outside the gene matches: 7. This CDR3 has 14 amino acids. Germline loops: CDR1 LGHDT, CDR2 YNNKEL (reference sequence).

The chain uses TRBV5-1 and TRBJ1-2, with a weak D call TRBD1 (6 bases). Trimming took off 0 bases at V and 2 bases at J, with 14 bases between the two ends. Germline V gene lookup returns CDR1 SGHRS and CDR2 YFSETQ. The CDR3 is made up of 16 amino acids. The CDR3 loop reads CASSLVRLRGNYGYTF. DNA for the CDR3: TGCGCCAGCAGCTTGGTGAGATTGAGGGGGAACTATGGCTACACCTTC.

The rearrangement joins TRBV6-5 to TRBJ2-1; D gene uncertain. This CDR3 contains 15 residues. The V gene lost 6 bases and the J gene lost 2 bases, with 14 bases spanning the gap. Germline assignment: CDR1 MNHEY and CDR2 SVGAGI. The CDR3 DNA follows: TGTGCCAGCAGCTACCGTTGGCTGACCTACAATGAGCAGTTCTTC. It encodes CASSYRWLTYNEQFF.